This T cell receptor (beta chain) was obtained from a study of naive and memory T cell subsets. Study-level points and caveats: Over 95% of naive TCR sequences appeared only once after error correction, unlike memory subsets.

In regard to this clonotype: Antigen specificity is unknown.

After CD4 positive bead selection, the CD4-negative fraction gave CD8 T cells. Cells stained for CD3, CD4, CD8, CD45RA and CD27 were sorted into four subsets. Germline lookup yields CDR1 SQVTM and CDR2 ANQGSEA. The V end was cut by 2 bases, the J end by 3 bases, with 14 bases between. There are 14 residues in the CDR3. Two oligonucleotides, mixed equimolar, formed the beta constant-region primer covering TRBC1 and TRBC2. Ligated cDNA was amplified by four rounds of PCR with nested alpha and beta constant-region primers and SP2. An oligonucleotide with the SP2 primer and a 12-nucleotide UMI was ligated to the cDNA 3' end. Using its own MiXCR run on the UMI-ligation and nested PCR reads, TCRdb lists one record per CDR3 protein. The data hold more than 100,000 distinct CDR3 sequences, with roughly 36% observed a single time.

The chain recombines TRBV29-1 with TRBJ2-7; D is possibly TRBD2 (6 bases). The source is a human donor in good health. The specimen was central memory CD4+ T cells from blood. Here the CDR3 DNA reads TGCAGCGTTGAACTGGGACTGGGGGGCTACGAGCAGTACTTC. It encodes CSVELGLGGYEQYF.